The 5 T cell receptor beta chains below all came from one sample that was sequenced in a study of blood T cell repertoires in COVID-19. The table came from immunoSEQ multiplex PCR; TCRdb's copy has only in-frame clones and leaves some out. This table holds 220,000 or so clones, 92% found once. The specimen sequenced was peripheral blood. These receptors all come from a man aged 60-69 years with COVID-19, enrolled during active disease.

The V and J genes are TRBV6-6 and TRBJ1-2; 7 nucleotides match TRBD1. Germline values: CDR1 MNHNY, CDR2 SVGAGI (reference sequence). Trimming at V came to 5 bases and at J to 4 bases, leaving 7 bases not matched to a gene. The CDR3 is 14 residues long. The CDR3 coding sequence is TGTGCCAGCAGTGGACACCGGGACAGCTATGGCTACACCTTC. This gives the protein CASSGHRDSYGYTF.

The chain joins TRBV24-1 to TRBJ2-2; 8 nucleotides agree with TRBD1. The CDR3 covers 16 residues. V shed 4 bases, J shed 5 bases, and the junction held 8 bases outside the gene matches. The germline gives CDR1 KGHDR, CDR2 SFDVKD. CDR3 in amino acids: CATSDPGQGQTGELFF. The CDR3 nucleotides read TGTGCCACCAGTGACCCAGGACAGGGTCAGACCGGGGAGCTGTTTTTT.

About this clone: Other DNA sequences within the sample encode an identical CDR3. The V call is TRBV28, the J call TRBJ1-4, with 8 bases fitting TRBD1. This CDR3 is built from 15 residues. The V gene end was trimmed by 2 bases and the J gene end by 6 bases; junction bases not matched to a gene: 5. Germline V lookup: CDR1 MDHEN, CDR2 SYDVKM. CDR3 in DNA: TGTGCCAGCAGTTTAGGTGGACAGGGAGATGAAAAACTGTTTTTT. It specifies CASSLGGQGDEKLFF. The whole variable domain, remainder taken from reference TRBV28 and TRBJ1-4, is DVKVTQSSRYLVKRTGEKVFLECVQDMDHENMFWYRQDPGLGLRLIYFSYDVKMKEKGDIPEGYSVSREKKERFSLILESASTNQTSMYLCASSLGGQGDEKLFFGSGTQLSVL.

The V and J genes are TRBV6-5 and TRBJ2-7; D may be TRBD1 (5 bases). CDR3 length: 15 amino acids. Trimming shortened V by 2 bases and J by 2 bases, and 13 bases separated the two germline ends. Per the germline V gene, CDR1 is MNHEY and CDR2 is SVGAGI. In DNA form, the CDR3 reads TGTGCCAGCAGTTACGATCCAAGCAGGGCCTACGAGCAGTACTTC. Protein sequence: CASSYDPSRAYEQYF.

In DNA form, the CDR3 reads TGTGCCAGCAGCCCTAGCGGGAGGGGACGTGGTGAGCAGTACTTC. It yields the protein CASSPSGRGRGEQYF. The rearrangement links TRBV5-4 to TRBJ2-7; 12 positions match TRBD2. CDR1 and CDR2 (germline): SGHNT, YYREEE (reference sequence). This CDR3 has 15 amino acids. V trimming: 4 bases; J trimming: 7 bases; junction bases outside the gene matches: 9.